This TCR beta chain was documented in a study of cytomegalovirus exposure and HLA in healthy donors. Amplification used 60 Vbeta primers and 13 Jbeta primers. This table comes from immunoSEQ multiplex PCR, and its TCRdb copy is limited to in-frame clones, with some not included. The top ten hold 2.1% of the sample, which has about 130,000 clones, around two thirds seen once. Findings and limits, study-wide: In most subjects, TCR beta sequences reportedly gave accurate predictions of HLA-A and HLA-B alleles.

This clone was recorded a few times. The antigen is unknown. The V gene's germline CDR1 is MNHNY and CDR2 SVGAGI (reference sequence). V lost 2 bases and J lost 2, with 9 bases in between. This CDR3 comprises 14 residues. The J gene is TRBJ1-2, the V gene TRBV6-6; D uncertain. The material sequenced was PBMCs. The receptor was isolated from a woman aged 60-75 years in good health and CMV-seropositive. DNA of the CDR3: TGTGCCAGCAGTTACGCTTCCGAGAACTATGGCTACACCTTC. It encodes CASSYASENYGYTF.